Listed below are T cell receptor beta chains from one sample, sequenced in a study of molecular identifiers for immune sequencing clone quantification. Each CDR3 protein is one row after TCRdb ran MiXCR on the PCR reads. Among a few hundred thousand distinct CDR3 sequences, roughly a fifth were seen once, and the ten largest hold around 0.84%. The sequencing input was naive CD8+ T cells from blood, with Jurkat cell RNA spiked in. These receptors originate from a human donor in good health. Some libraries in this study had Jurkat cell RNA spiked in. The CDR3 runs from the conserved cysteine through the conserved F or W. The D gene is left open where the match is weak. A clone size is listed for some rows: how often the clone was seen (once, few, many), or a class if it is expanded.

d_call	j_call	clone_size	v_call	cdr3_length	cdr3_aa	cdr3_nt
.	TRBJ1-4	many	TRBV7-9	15	CASSWTGDFNEKLFF	TGTGCCAGCAGTTGGACGGGAGATTTTAATGAAAAACTGTTTTTT
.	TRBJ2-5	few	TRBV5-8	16	CASSLYPRDTEETQYF	TGTGCCAGCAGCTTGTACCCTCGGGACACCGAAGAGACCCAGTACTTC
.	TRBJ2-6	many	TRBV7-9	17	CASTQRDRDSGANVLTF	TGTGCCAGCACCCAGCGGGACAGAGACTCTGGGGCCAACGTCCTGACTTTC
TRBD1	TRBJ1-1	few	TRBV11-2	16	CASSSNGTGVNTEAFF	TGTGCCAGCAGCTCTAACGGGACAGGAGTGAACACTGAAGCTTTCTTT
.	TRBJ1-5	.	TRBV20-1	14	CGASPGRSNQPQHF	TGCGGTGCTAGTCCTGGGCGTAGCAATCAGCCCCAGCATTTT
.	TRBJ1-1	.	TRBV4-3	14	CASSQDGPNTEAFF	TGCGCCAGCAGCCAAGATGGACCGAACACTGAAGCTTTCTTT
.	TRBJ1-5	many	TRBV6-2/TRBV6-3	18	CASSYDRVFGGGNQPQHF	TGTGCCAGCAGTTATGATCGGGTCTTCGGGGGAGGGAATCAGCCCCAGCATTTT
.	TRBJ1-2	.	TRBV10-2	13	CASSDGVGYGYTF	TGCGCCAGCAGTGATGGGGTAGGGTATGGCTACACCTTC
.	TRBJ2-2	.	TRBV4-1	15	CASSHGGSNTGELFF	TGCGCCAGCAGCCACGGCGGTTCGAACACCGGGGAGCTGTTTTTT
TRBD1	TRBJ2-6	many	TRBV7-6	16	CASSPGTASGANVLTF	TGTGCCAGCAGCCCCGGGACAGCCTCTGGGGCCAACGTCCTGACTTTC
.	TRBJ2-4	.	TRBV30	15	CAWSFGVRDIDIQYF	TGTGCCTGGAGTTTCGGAGTCAGGGATATAGACATTCAGTACTTC
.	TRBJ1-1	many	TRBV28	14	CASSFAGRRAEAFF	TGTGCCAGCAGTTTTGCAGGGAGAAGAGCTGAAGCTTTCTTT
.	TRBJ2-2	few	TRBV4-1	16	CASSGRQGLNTGELFF	TGCGCCAGCAGCGGGCGACAGGGACTTAACACCGGGGAGCTGTTTTTT
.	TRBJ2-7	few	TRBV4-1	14	CASSQDSGHYEQYF	TGCGCCAGCAGCCAAGACTCGGGGCACTACGAGCAGTACTTC
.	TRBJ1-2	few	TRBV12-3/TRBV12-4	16	CASSFVPPEENYGYTF	TGTGCCAGCAGTTTTGTCCCACCCGAAGAGAACTATGGCTACACCTTC
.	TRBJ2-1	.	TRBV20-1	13	CSARHPRWNERFF	TGCAGTGCTAGACACCCCCGGTGGAATGAGCGGTTCTTC
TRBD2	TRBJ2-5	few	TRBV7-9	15	CASSFYPGGQETQYF	TGTGCCAGCAGCTTCTATCCGGGGGGCCAAGAGACCCAGTACTTC
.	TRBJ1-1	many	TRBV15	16	CATSRDRGRGRTEAFF	TGTGCCACCAGCAGAGATAGGGGCAGGGGAAGGACTGAAGCTTTCTTT
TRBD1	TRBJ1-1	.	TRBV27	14	CASRADRGLSEAFF	TGTGCCAGCAGAGCCGACAGGGGGCTCTCTGAAGCTTTCTTT
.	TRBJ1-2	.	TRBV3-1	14	CASSQGARPYGYTF	TGTGCCAGCAGCCAAGGTGCCAGGCCCTATGGCTACACCTTC
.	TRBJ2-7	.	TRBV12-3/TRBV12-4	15	CASSPLPTGDYEQYF	TGTGCCAGCAGTCCTCTCCCGACGGGGGACTACGAGCAGTACTTC